These 30 T cell receptor beta chains came from one sample sequenced in a study of shared clonotypes between healthy human individuals (dated by TCRdb to about 2020). Library construction relied on the immunoSEQ multiplex PCR assay. TCRdb retrieved this table from immuneACCESS and kept in-frame rearrangements only. Not all clones are present; in checked studies, unresolved V genes account for under half, and no reason is known for the remainder. Within this sample are fewer than 2.5 million clones, with 93% of them counted one time only. Jointly, the top ten make up around 0.4% of the sample. The specimen was naive CD4+ T cells from PBMCs. In light of the paper, this sample's cell subset or site label describes: CD45RA+ positively selected. The receptors were sampled from a man between 18 and 35 years old in good health. Some clones in this sample may be carry-over from other donors' samples.

This chain joins TRBV11-3 and TRBJ2-2; 7 bases match TRBD2. With V trimmed by 3 bases and J by 5 bases, 3 bases remained unmatched. Germline loops: CDR1 SGHNT, CDR2 YENEEA. The CDR3 is made up of 14 amino acids. As DNA, the CDR3 is TGTGCCAGCAGCTTGCGTAGCGGGACCGGGGAGCTGTTTTTT. Protein: CASSLRSGTGELFF.

The chain links TRBV5-4 to TRBJ1-2; a weak D match, TRBD1 (5 bases). CDR3 size: 15 residues. Germline CDR1 is SGHNT and CDR2 is YYREEE (reference sequence). Trimming left V 4 bases short and J 0 bases short, with 13 bases between. CDR3 protein: CASSARDGPNYGYTF. In DNA form, the CDR3 reads TGTGCCAGCAGCGCCCGGGACGGACCTAACTATGGCTACACCTTC.

CDR3 in DNA: TGTGCCAGCAGTGGGACTAGCGGGAGCTCCTACGAGCAGTACTTC. It encodes CASSGTSGSSYEQYF. The chain carries TRBV2 and TRBJ2-7; 13 bases fit TRBD2. V lost 4 bases to trimming and J lost 0 bases; unmatched junction nucleotides: 0. This CDR3 is 15 amino acids long. Per germline, CDR1 SNHLY and CDR2 FYNNEI.

This clone has a single count. V is TRBV7-8 and J is TRBJ2-3, with TRBD2 matching over 13 bases. V lost 5 bases to trimming and J lost 2 bases; unmatched junction nucleotides: 4. The CDR3 runs 16 residues. Per germline, CDR1 SGHVS and CDR2 FQNEAQ. This CDR3 is CASSRGLAGDTDTQYF. CDR3 DNA sequence: TGTGCCAGCAGCCGCGGACTAGCGGGAGACACAGATACGCAGTATTTT.

The chain uses TRBV29-1 and TRBJ2-7; TRBD2 agrees at 8 bases. This CDR3 region has 18 residues. J gave up 0 bases and V 8 bases, and 21 bases lay outside the gene matches. The germline gives CDR1 SQVTM, CDR2 ANQGSEA. The CDR3 loop reads CSYTGGSGSGSGSYEQYF. The DNA for the CDR3 is TGCAGCTATACGGGGGGAAGCGGGAGTGGGTCCGGCTCCTACGAGCAGTACTTC.

There are a few counts of this clone. The rearrangement joins TRBV30 to TRBJ1-5; D is uncertain. The CDR3 length is 14 residues. The germline CDR1 and CDR2 sequences are GTSNPN and SVGIG (reference sequence). The V end was cut by 4 bases, the J end by 0 bases, with 10 bases between. The CDR3 DNA reads TGTGCCTGGACCCCCACCAATAGCAATCAGCCCCAGCATTTT. Protein: CAWTPTNSNQPQHF.

The chain couples TRBV7-2 to TRBJ1-2, with D uncertain. CDR3 length equals 13 residues. V was shortened by 2 bases and J by 8 bases, with 12 bases between the two germline ends. In germline, CDR1 is SGHTA, CDR2 FQGNSA. The DNA for the CDR3 is TGTGCCAGCAGCTTATCGGCAGGCCGAGGCTACACCTTC. As protein: CASSLSAGRGYTF.

The V gene is TRBV7-6, the J gene TRBJ2-7, with 9 bases matching TRBD1. Germline values: CDR1 SGHVS, CDR2 FNYEAQ. V shed 4 bases, J shed 6 bases, and the junction held 10 bases outside the gene matches. CDR3 length: 15 residues. CDR3 DNA: TGTGCCAGCAGCTCGGGACAGGGTGGGTTGGGCGAGCAGTACTTC. Translation gives CASSSGQGGLGEQYF. Together with reference TRBV7-6 and TRBJ2-7, the CDR3 gives the full variable domain: GAGVSQSPRYKVTKRGQDVALRCDPISGHVSLYWYRQALGQGPEFLTYFNYEAQQDKSGLPNDRFSAERPEGSISTLTIQRTEQRDSAMYRCASSSGQGGLGEQYFGPGTRLTVT.

The rearrangement joins TRBV11-2 to TRBJ2-5; 7 bases are a match to TRBD2. The germline gives CDR1 SGHAT, CDR2 FQNNGV. V lost 1 base and J lost 4; bases outside the gene matches: 3. This CDR3 spans 14 amino acids. The CDR3 sequence: CASSLVAGVETQYF. In nucleotides, the CDR3 is TGTGCCAGCAGCTTAGTGGCGGGAGTAGAGACCCAGTACTTC.

The chain has TRBV9 and TRBJ2-7, with 7 bases aligning to TRBD1. CDR3 length: 15 residues. The V segment lost 4 bases and the J segment 2 bases; nucleotides outside the gene matches: 9. Germline V CDR1 and CDR2: SGDLS, YYNGEE. CDR3: CASSTHGTEAYEQYF. CDR3 in DNA: TGTGCCAGCAGCACACACGGGACAGAGGCCTACGAGCAGTACTTC.

The chain links TRBV18 to TRBJ2-5, with 8 positions matching TRBD1. J was trimmed by 2 bases and V by 8 bases; bases with no gene match: 4. The CDR3 consists of 13 residues. Germline V CDR1 and CDR2: KGHSH, LQKENI. The DNA for the CDR3 is TGTGCCAGCAACCGGGACAGGCAAGAGACCCAGTACTTC. Translating gives CASNRDRQETQYF.

The V gene is TRBV6-1, the J gene TRBJ1-1; TRBD1 agrees at 7 bases. There are 14 residues in the CDR3. V shed 6 bases, J shed 0 bases, and the junction held 4 bases outside the gene matches. Germline CDR1 and CDR2: MNHNS and SASEGT. The CDR3 sequence: CASRSRGVNTEAFF. The CDR3 bases are TGTGCCAGCAGAAGCAGGGGGGTGAACACTGAAGCTTTCTTT.

The chain couples TRBV6-1 to TRBJ2-2; D is unclear. This CDR3 spans 12 amino acids. In germline, CDR1 is MNHNS, CDR2 SASEGT. Trimming left V 6 bases short and J 6 bases short, with 8 bases between. The CDR3 DNA is TGTGCCAGCAGAAGGCCCCCCGGGGAGCTGTTTTTT. The encoded protein is CASRRPPGELFF.

The CDR3 region is CASSPREPGEQYF. The CDR3 coding sequence is TGTGCCAGCAGCCCGCGTGAGCCCGGGGAGCAGTACTTC. The chain carries TRBV7-9 and TRBJ2-7; D is uncertain. CDR3 length: 13 residues. The germline V and J ends were trimmed by 5 bases and 7 bases, with 15 bases remaining between them. Per the germline V gene, CDR1 is SEHNR and CDR2 is FQNEAQ (reference sequence).

The rearrangement uses TRBV30 and TRBJ1-1; 8 nucleotides align to TRBD1. J was trimmed by 0 bases and V by 3 bases; bases with no gene match: 3. Germline assignment: CDR1 GTSNPN and CDR2 SVGIG (reference sequence). This CDR3 has 14 amino acids. The CDR3 sequence: CAWRVTGVNTEAFF. For the CDR3, the DNA is TGTGCCTGGAGGGTGACAGGGGTGAACACTGAAGCTTTCTTT.

This chain links TRBV29-1 with TRBJ2-3; 7 positions agree with TRBD1. V lost 2 bases and J lost 2; bases outside the gene matches: 10. The length of the CDR3 is 16 residues. Germline values: CDR1 SQVTM, CDR2 ANQGSEA. Here the CDR3 DNA reads TGCAGCGTTGAAAAGACAGGGTACCGATCCACAGATACGCAGTATTTT. It specifies CSVEKTGYRSTDTQYF.

V gene TRBV7-9 combines with J gene TRBJ2-1; the match to TRBD2 covers 10 bases. Germline V gene sequence: CDR1 SEHNR, CDR2 FQNEAQ (reference sequence). The CDR3 has 17 residues. V trimming: 5 bases; J trimming: 4 bases; junction bases outside the gene matches: 11. Here the CDR3 DNA reads TGTGCCAGCAGCGGAACAGGACTAGCGGCTGAATACAATGAGCAGTTCTTC. As protein: CASSGTGLAAEYNEQFF.

The rearrangement joins TRBV30 to TRBJ2-7, with D hard to call. Trimming took off 8 bases at V and 0 bases at J, with 11 bases between the two ends. This CDR3 has 12 residues. Germline V lookup: CDR1 GTSNPN, CDR2 SVGIG (reference sequence). The CDR3 loop reads CAGAQSSYEQYF. The DNA for the CDR3 is TGTGCCGGAGCTCAAAGCTCCTACGAGCAGTACTTC.

This rearrangement joins TRBV27 to TRBJ2-3; TRBD2 aligns across 9 bases. V gave up 10 bases and J gave up 1 base; unmatched junction bases: 9. The germline V gene encodes CDR1 MNHEY and CDR2 SMNVEV (reference sequence). The CDR3 is 15 residues long. The CDR3 spells CATRRGGRGTDTQYF. In DNA, the CDR3 is TGTGCCACCCGAAGGGGCGGGAGGGGCACAGATACGCAGTATTTT.

The CDR3 DNA is TGTGCCAGCAGCTCCTCGACAGGGGCTCTCAGGGAAAAACTGTTTTTT. Protein product: CASSSSTGALREKLFF. This chain connects TRBV5-6 to TRBJ1-4; TRBD1 agrees at 8 bases. Germline assignment: CDR1 SGHDT and CDR2 YYEEEE. The V gene end was trimmed by 3 bases and the J gene end by 8 bases; junction bases not matched to a gene: 12. The CDR3 is 16 amino acids.

This sequence joins TRBV29-1 and TRBJ2-1; TRBD1 or TRBD2 may be the D gene (7 bases each). The germline gives CDR1 SQVTM, CDR2 ANQGSEA. The CDR3 totals 16 residues. V lost 6 bases and J 0 bases, leaving 18 bases between the germline ends. The CDR3 sequence is CSVGGGGGGSYNEQFF. The DNA for the CDR3 is TGCAGCGTAGGGGGCGGCGGCGGGGGCTCCTACAATGAGCAGTTCTTC.

The chain links TRBV7-9 to TRBJ2-1; D is undetermined. CDR1 and CDR2 (germline): SEHNR, FQNEAQ (reference sequence). Trimming took 3 bases from V and 5 from J, leaving 5 bases between them. The CDR3 has 12 residues. The CDR3 coding sequence is TGTGCCAGCAGCTTCGGCAACAATGAGCAGTTCTTC. Translated, it gives CASSFGNNEQFF.

The J gene is TRBJ2-2, the V gene TRBV15, with D maybe TRBD2 (5 bases). V lost 7 bases, J lost 2 bases, and 14 bases lay in between. In germline, CDR1 is LNHNV, CDR2 YYDKDF (reference sequence). There are 15 residues in the CDR3. CDR3 sequence reads: CATTQMGRNTGELFF. DNA for the CDR3: TGTGCCACCACCCAGATGGGGAGAAACACCGGGGAGCTGTTTTTT.

This clone was observed a handful of times. The rearrangement joins TRBV15 to TRBJ1-1; D call uncertain. The CDR3 contains 14 residues. Trimming cost V 0 bases and J 7 bases, with 12 bases left between them. Per the germline V gene, CDR1 is LNHNV and CDR2 is YYDKDF (reference sequence). The CDR3 spells CATSRDPTAYEAFF. The DNA of the CDR3 is TGTGCCACCAGCAGAGACCCCACCGCCTATGAAGCTTTCTTT.

The chain couples TRBV19 to TRBJ1-4; D is perhaps TRBD1 (5 bases). V was pared by 6 bases and J by 3 bases, with 14 bases between. Germline assignment: CDR1 LNHDA and CDR2 SQIVND (reference sequence). The CDR3 has 15 residues. CDR3: CASRSGAAANEKLFF. Written as DNA, the CDR3 is TGTGCCAGTAGGTCTGGGGCAGCGGCTAATGAAAAACTGTTTTTT.

The genes are TRBV9 and TRBJ2-1; D is undetermined. Trimming removed 0 bases from V and 9 bases from J, with 13 bases in between. Germline CDR1 SGDLS, CDR2 YYNGEE. The CDR3 has 14 residues. CDR3 in amino acids: CASSVVVSRGEQFF. For the CDR3, the DNA is TGTGCCAGCAGCGTAGTTGTTAGCCGTGGTGAGCAGTTCTTC. Complete variable domain (other parts from reference TRBV9 and TRBJ2-1): DSGVTQTPKHLITATGQRVTLRCSPRSGDLSVYWYQQSLDQGLQFLIQYYNGEERAKGNILERFSAQQFPDLHSELNLSSLELGDSALYFCASSVVVSRGEQFFGPGTRLTVL.

The table lists this clone with a count of one. The chain links TRBV19 to TRBJ2-5; possibly TRBD2 for D (5 bases). Germline-derived CDR1 and CDR2 are LNHDA and SQIVND (reference sequence). V lost 7 bases, J lost 7 bases, and 13 bases lay in between. The CDR3 is made up of 12 amino acids. CDR3 nucleotide sequence: TGTGCCAGTACCTCAGATGCGGGGACCCAGTACTTC. This codes for CASTSDAGTQYF.

J is TRBJ2-2 and V is TRBV19; 7 bases are a match to TRBD1. The germline V gene has CDR1 LNHDA and CDR2 SQIVND (reference sequence). This CDR3 has 16 amino acids. After removal of 8 bases from V and 5 bases from J, the junction contained 14 bases not matched to a gene. The DNA for the CDR3 is TGTGCCAGTTTTTCTATGGGACAGTCCCTGACCGGGGAGCTGTTTTTT. It is translated as CASFSMGQSLTGELFF.

The rearrangement uses TRBV28 and TRBJ2-7, with 8 bases matching TRBD2. With 5 bases clipped from V and 7 bases from J, the junction kept 7 bases outside the gene matches. Looked up from germline, CDR1 is MDHEN and CDR2 is SYDVKM. The CDR3 sequence is 13 residues long. The DNA of the CDR3 is TGTGCCAGCAGTAACGGGGGGGCCTGGGAGCAGTACTTC. Its translation is CASSNGGAWEQYF.

The CDR3 sequence is CASKSPGTGAYNEQFF. As DNA, the CDR3 is TGCGCCAGCAAGTCACCCGGGACAGGGGCCTACAATGAGCAGTTCTTC. The V gene is TRBV10-1, the J gene TRBJ2-1; TRBD1 agrees at 10 bases. CDR3 length equals 16 residues. Germline-derived CDR1 and CDR2 are WNHNN and SYGVQD (reference sequence). V dropped 7 bases and J dropped 2; count of bases not matched to a gene: 8.